The entry below describes one T cell receptor beta chain. This entry is derived from a study of blood T cell repertoires in COVID-19. Looking at the study overall: Both acute and convalescent COVID-19 samples were obtained from the United States, Italy and Spain. PBMCs, B-cell-depleted T cells, or T cells provided the cDNA or gDNA that made up the material.

Those enrolled in Seattle joined during active infection and were followed longitudinally afterward. Authors' data handling: Quantification of nucleated cells was approximated via reference gene primer amplification. Assay used: immunoSEQ multiplex PCR; TCRdb lists only in-frame clones, some missing. That table supplies the V and J calls and clone size; D and trimming were determined from the DNA. The sample shows 130,000 to 150,000 clones, roughly 83% of them seen only once. The V and J ends lost 3 bases and 1 base respectively, with 16 bases between them. This CDR3 has 17 residues. Germline CDR1 is MNHEY and CDR2 is SMNVEV (reference sequence).

This sequence was found in a woman between 70 and 85 years old with COVID-19, enrolled during active disease. The chain recombines TRBV27 with TRBJ1-3, with no clear D. The sample comprised peripheral blood. CDR3 bases: TGTGCCAGCAGTTTCAACCCTTCGACACTTTCTGGAAACACCATATATTTT. Protein sequence: CASSFNPSTLSGNTIYF.